These T cell receptor beta chains were read from a single sample in a study of T cell repertoires in cytomegalovirus infection. TCRdb redid the calling of the reads with MiXCR, one entry per CDR3 protein. Here the sample spans about 830,000 distinct CDR3 sequences, approximately 30% being singletons. Antigens for these TCRs are unknown. Sequencing used cultured CD8+ T cells from PBMCs, obtained from culture after CMV antigen stimulation. These receptors came from a human donor in good health (CMV status not recorded). Some clones in this sample may be carry-over from other donors' samples. CDR3s include the opening cysteine and the closing phenylalanine or tryptophan. The D gene is left open where the match is weak. For some rows the clone size is stated as once, few or many, or as a class when expanded; others skip it.

clone_size: .; j_call: TRBJ2-4; v_call: TRBV12-3/TRBV12-4; d_call: .; cdr3_aa: CASNMRGQQNIQYF; cdr3_nt: TGTGCCAGCAATATGCGTGGGCAGCAAAACATTCAGTACTTC
clone_size: .; j_call: TRBJ2-3; v_call: TRBV2; d_call: TRBD1; cdr3_aa: CASSDLTGGAIDTQYF; cdr3_nt: TGTGCCAGCAGTGATTTGACAGGGGGCGCGATAGATACGCAGTATTTT
clone_size: few; j_call: TRBJ2-7; v_call: TRBV12-3/TRBV12-4; d_call: .; cdr3_aa: CASSRPGVDYEQYF; cdr3_nt: TGTGCCAGCAGTCGACCCGGGGTCGACTACGAGCAGTACTTC
clone_size: .; j_call: TRBJ2-1; v_call: TRBV6-5; d_call: .; cdr3_aa: CASSRIGSTHNEQFF; cdr3_nt: TGTGCCAGCAGCCGGATAGGGTCAACCCACAATGAGCAGTTCTTC
clone_size: .; j_call: TRBJ1-2; v_call: TRBV19; d_call: .; cdr3_aa: CASLASPERLTGYTF; cdr3_nt: TGTGCCAGTCTCGCCTCCCCCGAGCGCCTAACTGGCTACACCTTC
clone_size: once; j_call: TRBJ2-3; v_call: TRBV14; d_call: .; cdr3_aa: CASSQDGRPGGRHTQYF; cdr3_nt: TGTGCCAGCAGCCAAGATGGGAGGCCAGGGGGGCGACATACGCAGTATTTT
clone_size: .; j_call: TRBJ2-7; v_call: TRBV6-1; d_call: TRBD1; cdr3_aa: CASSVPGQGSSYEQYF; cdr3_nt: TGTGCCAGCAGTGTACCGGGACAGGGGTCATCCTACGAGCAGTACTTC
clone_size: .; j_call: TRBJ1-1; v_call: TRBV27; d_call: .; cdr3_aa: CASSFLDGTEAFF; cdr3_nt: TGTGCCAGCAGTTTCCTCGATGGAACTGAAGCTTTCTTT
clone_size: .; j_call: TRBJ2-1; v_call: TRBV4-2; d_call: .; cdr3_aa: CASNYRDSPYNEQFF; cdr3_nt: TGTGCCAGCAACTACAGGGATTCTCCCTACAATGAGCAGTTCTTC
clone_size: few; j_call: TRBJ1-1; v_call: TRBV25-1; d_call: .; cdr3_aa: CASSEGGELAEAFF; cdr3_nt: TGTGCCAGCAGTGAAGGGGGGGAGTTGGCTGAAGCTTTCTTT
clone_size: .; j_call: TRBJ1-1; v_call: TRBV7-9; d_call: TRBD1; cdr3_aa: CAGRTGETEAFF; cdr3_nt: TGTGCCGGAAGGACAGGGGAGACTGAAGCTTTCTTT
clone_size: few; j_call: TRBJ1-1; v_call: TRBV6-2/TRBV6-3; d_call: .; cdr3_aa: CASSWVSAYTEAFF; cdr3_nt: TGTGCCAGCAGTTGGGTCAGCGCCTACACTGAAGCTTTCTTT
clone_size: few; j_call: TRBJ2-2; v_call: TRBV5-1; d_call: .; cdr3_aa: CASSSRGELFF; cdr3_nt: TGCGCCAGCAGCTCACGGGGGGAGCTGTTTTTT
clone_size: few; j_call: TRBJ2-2; v_call: TRBV7-3; d_call: .; cdr3_aa: CASSAGPYQGTGELFF; cdr3_nt: TGTGCCAGCAGCGCGGGCCCATATCAGGGGACCGGGGAGCTGTTTTTT
clone_size: .; j_call: TRBJ1-1; v_call: TRBV29-1; d_call: .; cdr3_aa: CSVEEGVGTEAFF; cdr3_nt: TGCAGCGTTGAAGAGGGGGTAGGCACTGAAGCTTTCTTT
clone_size: .; j_call: TRBJ2-3; v_call: TRBV3-1; d_call: TRBD1; cdr3_aa: CASSPTFPGGRRDTQYF; cdr3_nt: TGTGCCAGCAGCCCAACGTTCCCAGGGGGACGACGAGATACGCAGTATTTT
clone_size: .; j_call: TRBJ1-1; v_call: TRBV6-6; d_call: .; cdr3_aa: CACLLTNTEAFF; cdr3_nt: TGTGCCTGTCTATTGACAAACACTGAAGCTTTCTTT
clone_size: few; j_call: TRBJ2-1; v_call: TRBV6-5; d_call: .; cdr3_aa: CASSYSAGSGSYNEQFF; cdr3_nt: TGTGCCAGCAGTTACTCGGCAGGTAGCGGTTCCTACAATGAGCAGTTCTTC
clone_size: few; j_call: TRBJ1-5; v_call: TRBV7-4; d_call: .; cdr3_aa: CASSNEGQPQHF; cdr3_nt: TGTGCCAGCAGCAACGAAGGTCAGCCCCAGCATTTT
clone_size: many; j_call: TRBJ1-1; v_call: TRBV12-3/TRBV12-4; d_call: TRBD1; cdr3_aa: CASRRGRGGTEAFF; cdr3_nt: TGTGCCAGCAGAAGGGGGCGGGGAGGGACTGAAGCTTTCTTT
clone_size: few; j_call: TRBJ2-1; v_call: TRBV29-1; d_call: .; cdr3_aa: CSATLMEASYNEQFF; cdr3_nt: TGCAGCGCCACACTCATGGAAGCCTCCTACAATGAGCAGTTCTTC
clone_size: .; j_call: TRBJ2-2; v_call: TRBV11-1; d_call: .; cdr3_aa: CASSLTRRRDTGELFF; cdr3_nt: TGTGCCAGCAGCTTAACCCGCCGCAGGGATACCGGGGAGCTGTTTTTT
clone_size: few; j_call: TRBJ2-3; v_call: TRBV11-2; d_call: .; cdr3_aa: CASSPLGVGVGDTQYF; cdr3_nt: TGTGCCAGCAGCCCCCTGGGGGTGGGGGTGGGAGATACGCAGTATTTT
clone_size: .; j_call: TRBJ2-1; v_call: TRBV4-1; d_call: .; cdr3_aa: CASGTGTMLVDEQFF; cdr3_nt: TGCGCCAGCGGAACCGGGACGATGCTCGTGGATGAGCAGTTCTTC
clone_size: few; j_call: TRBJ2-7; v_call: TRBV6-1; d_call: .; cdr3_aa: CASSEVGGAPHEQYF; cdr3_nt: TGTGCCAGCAGTGAAGTGGGGGGGGCGCCCCACGAGCAGTACTTC
clone_size: few; j_call: TRBJ1-6; v_call: TRBV24-1; d_call: .; cdr3_aa: CATSDKGSPLHF; cdr3_nt: TGTGCCACCAGTGACAAGGGATCACCCCTCCACTTT
clone_size: .; j_call: TRBJ2-5; v_call: TRBV20-1; d_call: .; cdr3_aa: CSAFPTSLETQYF; cdr3_nt: TGCAGTGCCTTCCCTACTAGCTTGGAGACCCAGTACTTC
clone_size: few; j_call: TRBJ2-3; v_call: TRBV5-5; d_call: .; cdr3_aa: CASSPGDVGLTDTQYF; cdr3_nt: TGTGCCAGCAGCCCGGGAGATGTGGGTCTCACAGATACGCAGTATTTT
clone_size: few; j_call: TRBJ2-1; v_call: TRBV4-2; d_call: .; cdr3_aa: CASSQERGDDEQFF; cdr3_nt: TGTGCCAGCAGCCAAGAAAGGGGTGACGATGAGCAGTTCTTC
clone_size: few; j_call: TRBJ2-2; v_call: TRBV7-9; d_call: .; cdr3_aa: CASSFYREWGPGELFF; cdr3_nt: TGTGCCAGCAGCTTTTACAGGGAGTGGGGACCCGGGGAGCTGTTTTTT
clone_size: few; j_call: TRBJ2-1; v_call: TRBV3-1; d_call: TRBD1; cdr3_aa: CASSEARYRGRNEQFF; cdr3_nt: TGTGCCAGCAGCGAAGCCCGATACAGGGGTAGAAATGAGCAGTTCTTC
clone_size: many; j_call: TRBJ2-1; v_call: TRBV7-2; d_call: TRBD2; cdr3_aa: CASSLMGILAGGTHEQFF; cdr3_nt: TGTGCCAGCAGCTTAATGGGGATCCTAGCGGGGGGCACCCATGAGCAGTTCTTC
clone_size: .; j_call: TRBJ2-1; v_call: TRBV7-9; d_call: .; cdr3_aa: CASSLVGEISYNEQFF; cdr3_nt: TGTGCCAGCAGCTTAGTAGGGGAAATCTCCTACAATGAGCAGTTCTTC
clone_size: few; j_call: TRBJ2-5; v_call: TRBV14; d_call: .; cdr3_aa: CASSQGWGHFFQETQYF; cdr3_nt: TGTGCCAGCAGCCAGGGGTGGGGCCACTTCTTCCAAGAGACCCAGTACTTC